The rows below give T cell receptor beta chains drawn from one sample of a study of T cell changes during pregnancy in multiple sclerosis. Assay: immunoSEQ multiplex PCR; the TCRdb copy retains only in-frame clones and omits some. The sample holds more than 50,000 clones, roughly nine tenths seen once. The starting material was peripheral blood, obtained before pregnancy. The source of these receptors is a female donor with multiple sclerosis, enrolled in a pregnancy study. Each CDR3 is given with its conserved first and last residue. The order of the fields is V gene, J gene, D gene, clone size, CDR3 DNA, CDR3 protein. A D gene is named only where the DNA matches it firmly. Not every row has a clone size; where given, it reads once, few, many or a size class.

>TRBV9|TRBJ2-1|NA|NA
TGTGCCAGCAGCGTAGATGTCGGTGGGGGGTGGGATGAGCAGTTCTTC
CASSVDVGGGWDEQFF
>TRBV7-2|TRBJ1-4|NA|NA
TGTGCCAGCAGCTTAACGGGGGGCCGGGAAAAACTGTTTTTT
CASSLTGGREKLFF
>TRBV6-5|TRBJ2-1|NA|NA
TGTGCCAGCAGTTTACACGGGGGAAACAATGAGCAGTTCTTC
CASSLHGGNNEQFF
>TRBV9|TRBJ2-7|TRBD1|NA
TGTGCCAGCAGCATAGACCCTGGACAGGGACTTCGATACGAGCAGTACTTC
CASSIDPGQGLRYEQYF
>TRBV6-6|TRBJ1-2|TRBD1|NA
TGTGCCAGCAGCCCTAGGGACAGGGTTAACTATGGCTACACCTTC
CASSPRDRVNYGYTF
>TRBV18|TRBJ2-3|TRBD2|NA
TGTGCCAGCTCACCCGGGACTAGCGGGGGTGATACGCAGTATTTT
CASSPGTSGGDTQYF
>TRBV7-9|TRBJ1-1|NA|NA
TGTGCCAGCAGCCGCGTACAGGGTGAAGCTTTCTTT
CASSRVQGEAFF
>TRBV25-1|TRBJ2-7|TRBD2|NA
TGTGCCAGCAGTGAACTAAGCGGGGGGGCCAGTTACGAGCAGTACTTC
CASSELSGGASYEQYF
>TRBV5-4|TRBJ1-1|TRBD1|NA
TGTGCCAGCAGCTTGGAGGGGTTGACAGGGATTGAAGCTTTCTTT
CASSLEGLTGIEAFF
>TRBV5-6|TRBJ1-2|NA|NA
TGTGCCAGCAGCTTTATGCGGGATGGCTACACCTTC
CASSFMRDGYTF
>TRBV6-4|TRBJ2-6|NA|NA
TGTGCCAGCAGTGCCTTCAGGGAGGCTGGGGCCAACGTCCTGACTTTC
CASSAFREAGANVLTF
>TRBV2|TRBJ2-5|TRBD1|NA
TGTGCCAGCAGCTCGAACAGGGGAGAGACCCAGTACTTC
CASSSNRGETQYF
>TRBV29-1|TRBJ1-1|TRBD1|NA
TGCAGCGTTGAAGCGCCAGGGGGCCAGAACACTGAAGCTTTCTTT
CSVEAPGGQNTEAFF
>TRBV10-3|TRBJ2-1|NA|NA
TGTGCCATCAGTGGGCCGTACAATGAGCAGTTCTTC
CAISGPYNEQFF
>TRBV6-4|TRBJ2-3|TRBD2|NA
TGTGCCAGCAGTCCAACAGCAAGCGGGGGGGGCACAGATACGCAGTATTTT
CASSPTASGGGTDTQYF
>TRBV13|TRBJ2-5|NA|once
TGTGCCAGCAGCTCACTCCGGGGGTCCGGGGAGACCCAGTACTTC
CASSSLRGSGETQYF
>TRBV4-3|TRBJ2-7|TRBD1|NA
TGCGCCAGCAGCCAAGAAGACAGGGTGGACGAGCAGTACTTC
CASSQEDRVDEQYF
>TRBV18|TRBJ2-3|NA|NA
TGTGCCAGCTCGACAGGCACAGATACGCAGTATTTT
CASSTGTDTQYF
>TRBV30|TRBJ1-6|NA|NA
TGTGCCTGGACCCAGGGGAATTCACCCCTCCACTTT
CAWTQGNSPLHF
>TRBV7-6|TRBJ2-2|TRBD2|NA
TGTGCCAGCAGGCGCGGGGGGCAACACACCGGGGAGCTGTTTTTT
CASRRGGQHTGELFF
>TRBV19|TRBJ1-5|TRBD1|few
TGTGCCAGTAGTATAGTAGCTACAGGGGTAAATCAGCCCCAGCATTTT
CASSIVATGVNQPQHF
>TRBV4-3|TRBJ1-5|TRBD1|NA
TGCGCCAGCAGCCAAGATCTATCACAGGGGGTGAAGCAGCCCCAGCATTTT
CASSQDLSQGVKQPQHF
>TRBV10-3|TRBJ2-3|TRBD1|NA
TGTGCCATCAGGCCTCGGGGAGAGCCGGGACAGTGGACAGATACGCAGTATTTT
CAIRPRGEPGQWTDTQYF
>TRBV29-1|TRBJ2-7|TRBD1|NA
TGCAGCGTTGAATCAGGGGGGACAGGGAGCGAGCAGTACTTC
CSVESGGTGSEQYF
>TRBV30|TRBJ1-1|NA|few
TGTGCCTGGAGGGCAACGGGGGGAATCACTGAAGCTTTCTTT
CAWRATGGITEAFF
>TRBV9|TRBJ1-1|NA|NA
TGTGCCAGCAGCGTAGCTTGGGCAGGGCTAGGGGACACTGAAGCTTTCTTT
CASSVAWAGLGDTEAFF
>TRBV6-6|TRBJ2-1|TRBD1|NA
TGTGCCAGCAGTTACTGGACAGGGGGGTTCTACAATGAGCAGTTCTTC
CASSYWTGGFYNEQFF
>TRBV7-2|TRBJ1-2|TRBD1|NA
TGTGCCAGCAGCAACCGGGACAGGGTATCTGGCTACACCTTC
CASSNRDRVSGYTF
>TRBV4-2|TRBJ1-1|NA|NA
TGTGCCAGCAGCCTAACCCGCGGAGGGAACACTGAAGCTTTCTTT
CASSLTRGGNTEAFF
>TRBV7-3|TRBJ1-2|TRBD1|NA
TGTGCCAGCAGCTCGATACAGGGGGCCGATGGCTACACCTTC
CASSSIQGADGYTF
>TRBV19|TRBJ1-2|TRBD1|NA
TGTGCCAGTAGTATAGAGCTGGACAGGGCTGGATATGGCTACACCTTC
CASSIELDRAGYGYTF
>TRBV5-1|TRBJ2-3|TRBD2|once
TGCGCCAGCTGCACGGGGACTAGCGGCACAGATACGCAGTATTTT
CASCTGTSGTDTQYF
>TRBV5-4|TRBJ2-1|NA|NA
TGTGCCAGCAGCTTGAGACAGGTTAATGAGCAGTTCTTC
CASSLRQVNEQFF
>TRBV7-9|TRBJ1-1|TRBD1|NA
TGTGCCAGCAGCCCTGGACAGGGATGGGACACTGAAGCTTTCTTT
CASSPGQGWDTEAFF
>TRBV5-6|TRBJ1-5|TRBD1|NA
TGTGCCAGCAGCTTGGGCGGGACAGGCCTGTTTGGGAATCAGCCCCAGCATTTT
CASSLGGTGLFGNQPQHF
>TRBV5-6|TRBJ1-2|TRBD1|NA
TGTGCCAGCAGCTTGGCCTTCCAGACAGGGAAGGGTGGCTACACCTTC
CASSLAFQTGKGGYTF